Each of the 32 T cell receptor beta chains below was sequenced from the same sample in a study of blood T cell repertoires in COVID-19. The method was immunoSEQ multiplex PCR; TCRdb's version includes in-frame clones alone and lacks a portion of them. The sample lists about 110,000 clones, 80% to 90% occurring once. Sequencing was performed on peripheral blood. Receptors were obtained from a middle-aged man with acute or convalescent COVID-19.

The CDR3 spells CASSIDLTAYGYTF. The CDR3 DNA reads as TGTGCCAGTAGTATAGATTTGACAGCGTATGGCTACACCTTC. The chain is built from TRBV19 and TRBJ1-2; maybe TRBD1 (5 bases). CDR1 LNHDA and CDR2 SQIVND come from the germline V gene (reference sequence). Trimming left V 0 bases short and J 5 bases short, with 10 bases between. This CDR3 spans 14 amino acids.

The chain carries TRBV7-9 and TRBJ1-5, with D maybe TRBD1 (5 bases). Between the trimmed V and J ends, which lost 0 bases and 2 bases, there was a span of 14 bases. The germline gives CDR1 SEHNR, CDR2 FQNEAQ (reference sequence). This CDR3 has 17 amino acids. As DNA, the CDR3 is TGTGCCAGCAGCTTAGCGAAGTCAGGGTATGGCAATCAGCCCCAGCATTTT. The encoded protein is CASSLAKSGYGNQPQHF. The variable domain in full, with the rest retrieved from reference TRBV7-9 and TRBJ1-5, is DTGVSQNPRHKITKRGQNVTFRCDPISEHNRLYWYRQTLGQGPEFLTYFQNEAQLEKSRLLSDRFSAERPKGSFSTLEIQRTEQGDSAMYLCASSLAKSGYGNQPQHFGDGTRLSIL.

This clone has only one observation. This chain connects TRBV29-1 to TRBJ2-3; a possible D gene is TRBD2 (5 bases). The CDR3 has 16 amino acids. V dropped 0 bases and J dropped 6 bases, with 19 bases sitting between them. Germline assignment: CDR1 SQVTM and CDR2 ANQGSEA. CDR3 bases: TGCAGCGTTGAAGAGGACTCACACACACCTCGGGATACGCAGTATTTT. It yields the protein CSVEEDSHTPRDTQYF.

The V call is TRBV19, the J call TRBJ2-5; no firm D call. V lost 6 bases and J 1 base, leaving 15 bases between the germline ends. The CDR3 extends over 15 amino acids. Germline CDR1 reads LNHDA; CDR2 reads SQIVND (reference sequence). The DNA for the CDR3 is TGTGCCAGTAGGCAGACAATGGCCAGCCAAGAGACCCAGTACTTC. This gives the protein CASRQTMASQETQYF.

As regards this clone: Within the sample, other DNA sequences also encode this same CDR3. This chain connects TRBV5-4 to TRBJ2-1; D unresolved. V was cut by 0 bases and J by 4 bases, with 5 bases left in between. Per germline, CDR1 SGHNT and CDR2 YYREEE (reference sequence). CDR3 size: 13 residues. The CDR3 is CASSLALYNEQFF. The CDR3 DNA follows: TGTGCCAGCAGCTTGGCACTGTACAATGAGCAGTTCTTC.

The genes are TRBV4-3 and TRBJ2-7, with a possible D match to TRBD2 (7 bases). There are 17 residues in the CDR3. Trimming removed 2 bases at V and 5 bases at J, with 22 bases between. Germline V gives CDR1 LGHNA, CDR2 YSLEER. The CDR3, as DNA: TGCGCCAGCAGCCAAACCCTTGGGGGCGGGGGAGTAAACGAGCAGTACTTC. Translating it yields CASSQTLGGGGVNEQYF.

DNA of the CDR3: TGTGCCACCAGCAGGACAGGGGGTAATAATTCACCCCTCCACTTT. The encoded protein is CATSRTGGNNSPLHF. The rearrangement joins TRBV15 to TRBJ1-6; the match to TRBD1 covers 9 bases. Germline trimming cut 3 bases from V and 5 bases from J; bases unmatched to any gene: 2. Looked up from germline, CDR1 is LNHNV and CDR2 is YYDKDF (reference sequence). CDR3 length equals 15 residues.

CDR3 nucleotides: TGTGCCAGCAGTTACTCTGCGGGAGGGTTAGCAGATACGCAGTATTTT. It translates to CASSYSAGGLADTQYF. The chain combines TRBV6-5 with TRBJ2-3, with TRBD2 matching 9 bases. With V trimmed by 0 bases and J by 4 bases, 5 bases remained unmatched. Germline values: CDR1 MNHEY, CDR2 SVGAGI. The length of the CDR3 is 16 residues.

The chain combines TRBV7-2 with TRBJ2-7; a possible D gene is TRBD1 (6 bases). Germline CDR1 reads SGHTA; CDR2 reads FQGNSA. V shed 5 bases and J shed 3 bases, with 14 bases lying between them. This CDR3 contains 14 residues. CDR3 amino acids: CASSPRTAYYEQYF. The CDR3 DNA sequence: TGTGCCAGCAGCCCAAGGACAGCTTACTACGAGCAGTACTTC.

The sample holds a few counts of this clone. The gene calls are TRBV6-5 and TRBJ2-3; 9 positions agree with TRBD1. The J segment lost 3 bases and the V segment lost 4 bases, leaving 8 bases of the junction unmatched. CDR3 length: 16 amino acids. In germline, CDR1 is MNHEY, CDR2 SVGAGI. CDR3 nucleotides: TGTGCCAGCAGTTCCAACGACAGGGGGGGGACAGATACGCAGTATTTT. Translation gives CASSSNDRGGTDTQYF.

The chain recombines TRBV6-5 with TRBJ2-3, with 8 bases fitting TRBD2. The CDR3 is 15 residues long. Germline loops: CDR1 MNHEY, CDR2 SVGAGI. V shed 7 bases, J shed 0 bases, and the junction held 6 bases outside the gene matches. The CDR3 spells CASNKRGTSTDTQYF. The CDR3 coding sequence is TGTGCCAGCAACAAGCGGGGGACCAGCACAGATACGCAGTATTTT.

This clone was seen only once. CDR3 nucleotide sequence: TGCGCCAGCAGCTTGAGCAAGCAAGAGACCCAGTACTTC. Residues: CASSLSKQETQYF. The chain combines TRBV5-1 with TRBJ2-5; D is ambiguous. There are 13 residues in the CDR3. The germline V gene has CDR1 SGHRS and CDR2 YFSETQ. V was trimmed by 1 base and J by 2 bases, leaving 6 bases between them.

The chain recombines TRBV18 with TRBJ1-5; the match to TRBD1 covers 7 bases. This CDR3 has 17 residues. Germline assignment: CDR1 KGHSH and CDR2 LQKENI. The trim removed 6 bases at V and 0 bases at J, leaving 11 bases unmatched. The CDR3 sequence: CASSLSPGTDSNQPQHF. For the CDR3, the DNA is TGTGCCAGCTCCCTTAGTCCCGGGACAGATAGCAATCAGCCCCAGCATTTT.

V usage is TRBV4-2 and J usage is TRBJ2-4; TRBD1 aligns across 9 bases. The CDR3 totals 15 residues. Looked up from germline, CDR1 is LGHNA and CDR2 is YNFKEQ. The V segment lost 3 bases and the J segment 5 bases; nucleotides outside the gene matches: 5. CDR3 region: CASSQTGGGENIQYF. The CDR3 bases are TGTGCCAGCAGCCAGACAGGGGGAGGCGAAAACATTCAGTACTTC.

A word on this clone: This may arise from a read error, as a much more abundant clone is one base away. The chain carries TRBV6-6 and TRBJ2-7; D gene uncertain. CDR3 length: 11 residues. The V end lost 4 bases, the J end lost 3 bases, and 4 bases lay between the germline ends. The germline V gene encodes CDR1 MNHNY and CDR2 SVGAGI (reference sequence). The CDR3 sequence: CASSSLYEQYF. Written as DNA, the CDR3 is TGTGCCAGCAGTTCCCTCTACGAGCAGTACTTC.

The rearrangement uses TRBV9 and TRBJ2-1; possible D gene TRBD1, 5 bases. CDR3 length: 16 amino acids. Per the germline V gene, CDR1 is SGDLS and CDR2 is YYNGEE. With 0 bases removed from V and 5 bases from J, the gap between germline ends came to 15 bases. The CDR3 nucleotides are TGTGCCAGCAGCGTAGTGGGGCAGGGCCGGGACAATGAGCAGTTCTTC. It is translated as CASSVVGQGRDNEQFF.

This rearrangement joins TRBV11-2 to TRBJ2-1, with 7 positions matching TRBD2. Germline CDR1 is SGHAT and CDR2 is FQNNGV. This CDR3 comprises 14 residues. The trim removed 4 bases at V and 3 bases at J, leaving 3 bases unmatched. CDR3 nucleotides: TGTGCCAGCAGCTCTCTAGCGGACTACAATGAGCAGTTCTTC. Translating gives CASSSLADYNEQFF.

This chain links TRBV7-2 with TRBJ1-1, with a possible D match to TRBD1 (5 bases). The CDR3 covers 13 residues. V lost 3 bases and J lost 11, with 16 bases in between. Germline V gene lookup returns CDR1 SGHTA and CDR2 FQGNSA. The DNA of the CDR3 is TGTGCCAGCAGCTTGCAGGGAACTTTAGGGGCTTTCTTT. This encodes CASSLQGTLGAFF.

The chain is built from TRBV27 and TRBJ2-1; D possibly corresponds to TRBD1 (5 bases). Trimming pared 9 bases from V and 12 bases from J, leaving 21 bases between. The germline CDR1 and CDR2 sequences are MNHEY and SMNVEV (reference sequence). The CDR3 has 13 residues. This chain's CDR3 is CASSGSLGRRQFF. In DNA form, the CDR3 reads TGTGCCAGTTCAGGGTCCCTGGGCCGTCGGCAGTTCTTC.

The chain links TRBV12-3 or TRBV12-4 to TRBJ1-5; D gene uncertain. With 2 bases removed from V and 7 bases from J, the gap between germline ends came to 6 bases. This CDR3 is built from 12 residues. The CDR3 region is CASSLQRQPQHF. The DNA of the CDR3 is TGTGCCAGCAGTTTACAACGGCAGCCCCAGCATTTT.

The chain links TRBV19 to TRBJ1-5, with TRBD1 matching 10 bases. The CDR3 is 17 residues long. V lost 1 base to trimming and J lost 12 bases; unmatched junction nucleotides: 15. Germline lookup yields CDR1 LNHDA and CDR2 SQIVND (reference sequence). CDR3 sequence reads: CASSIGAGTGEDQGQHF. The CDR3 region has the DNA TGTGCCAGTAGTATAGGGGCCGGGACAGGGGAGGATCAGGGCCAGCATTTT.

The CDR3 protein is CASSLRAGRYEQYF. The CDR3 bases are TGTGCCAGCAGCTTAAGAGCGGGAAGGTACGAGCAGTACTTC. The V gene is TRBV11-2, the J gene TRBJ2-7; TRBD2 matches at 7 bases. This CDR3 is 14 amino acids long. The germline V gene has CDR1 SGHAT and CDR2 FQNNGV. Trimming cost V 2 bases and J 4 bases; bases outside gene matches: 5. The whole variable domain, remainder taken from reference TRBV11-2 and TRBJ2-7, is EAGVAQSPRYKIIEKRQSVAFWCNPISGHATLYWYQQILGQGPKLLIQFQNNGVVDDSQLPKDRFSAERLKGVDSTLKIQPAKLEDSAVYLCASSLRAGRYEQYFGPGTRLTVT.

The CDR3 DNA reads as TGTGCCAGCAGCGTGAGTGGGGGGGCTTTTTCCTCCTATAATTCACCCCTCCACTTT. Protein product: CASSVSGGAFSSYNSPLHF. The chain joins TRBV9 to TRBJ1-6; possible D gene TRBD1, 6 bases. The CDR3 has 19 residues. Per the germline V gene, CDR1 is SGDLS and CDR2 is YYNGEE. Trimming pared 2 bases from V and 0 bases from J, leaving 18 bases between.

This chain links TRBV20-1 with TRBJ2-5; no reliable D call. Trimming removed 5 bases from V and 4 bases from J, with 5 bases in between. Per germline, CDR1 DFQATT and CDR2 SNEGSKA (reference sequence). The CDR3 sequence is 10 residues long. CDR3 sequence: CSALIETQYF. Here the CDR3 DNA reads TGCAGTGCTCTAATAGAGACCCAGTACTTC.

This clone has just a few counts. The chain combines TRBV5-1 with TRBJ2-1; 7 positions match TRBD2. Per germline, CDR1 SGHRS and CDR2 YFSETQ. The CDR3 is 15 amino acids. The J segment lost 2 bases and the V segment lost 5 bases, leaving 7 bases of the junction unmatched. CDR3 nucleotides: TGCGCCAGCAGAAAGGCTAGCGGTACCTACAATGAGCAGTTCTTC. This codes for CASRKASGTYNEQFF.

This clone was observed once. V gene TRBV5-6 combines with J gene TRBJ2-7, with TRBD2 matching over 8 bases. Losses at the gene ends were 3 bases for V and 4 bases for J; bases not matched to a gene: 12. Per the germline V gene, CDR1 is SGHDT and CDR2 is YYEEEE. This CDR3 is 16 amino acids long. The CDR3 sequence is CASSWTGRGGRYEQYF. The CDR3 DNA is TGTGCCAGCAGCTGGACCGGCCGGGGGGGAAGGTACGAGCAGTACTTC.

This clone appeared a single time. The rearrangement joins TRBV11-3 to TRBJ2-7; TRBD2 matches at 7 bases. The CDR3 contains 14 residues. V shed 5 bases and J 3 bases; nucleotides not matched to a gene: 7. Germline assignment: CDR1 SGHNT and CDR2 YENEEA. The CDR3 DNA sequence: TGTGCCAGCAGCCCTAGCGGAAAAAACTACGAGCAGTACTTC. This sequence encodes CASSPSGKNYEQYF.

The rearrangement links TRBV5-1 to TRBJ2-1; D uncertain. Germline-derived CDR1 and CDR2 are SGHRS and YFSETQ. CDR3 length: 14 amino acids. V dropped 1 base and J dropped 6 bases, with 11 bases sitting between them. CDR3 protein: CASSLIQSANEQFF. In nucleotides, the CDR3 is TGCGCCAGCAGCTTGATCCAGTCCGCCAATGAGCAGTTCTTC.

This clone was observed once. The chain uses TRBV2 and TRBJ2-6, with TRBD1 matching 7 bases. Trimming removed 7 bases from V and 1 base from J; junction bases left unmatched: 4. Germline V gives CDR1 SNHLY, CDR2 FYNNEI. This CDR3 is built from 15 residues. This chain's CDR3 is CASMSTGSGANVLTF. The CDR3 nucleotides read TGTGCCAGCATGTCGACAGGGTCTGGGGCCAACGTCCTGACTTTC.

DNA for the CDR3: TGTGCTAGTGGTTTGGTACTTGGCAGGCAAGAGACCCAGTACTTC. Translated: CASGLVLGRQETQYF. The V call is TRBV12-5, the J call TRBJ2-5, with D hard to call. The CDR3 covers 15 residues. Trimming stripped 0 bases from V and 2 bases from J, with 10 bases between. CDR1 LGHNT and CDR2 FRNRAP come from the germline V gene. The full variable domain, its missing parts supplied by reference TRBV12-5 and TRBJ2-5, is DARVTQTPRHKVTEMGQEVTMRCQPILGHNTVFWYRQTMMQGLELLAYFRNRAPLDDSGMPKDRFSAEMPDATLATLKIQPSEPRDSAVYFCASGLVLGRQETQYFGPGTRLLVL.

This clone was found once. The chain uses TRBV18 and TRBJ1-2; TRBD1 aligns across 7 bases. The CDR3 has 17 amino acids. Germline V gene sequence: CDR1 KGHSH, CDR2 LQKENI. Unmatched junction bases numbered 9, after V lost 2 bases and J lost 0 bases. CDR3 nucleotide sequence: TGTGCCAGCTCACCAATTCGGACAGGTGCTTCTAACTATGGCTACACCTTC. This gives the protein CASSPIRTGASNYGYTF.

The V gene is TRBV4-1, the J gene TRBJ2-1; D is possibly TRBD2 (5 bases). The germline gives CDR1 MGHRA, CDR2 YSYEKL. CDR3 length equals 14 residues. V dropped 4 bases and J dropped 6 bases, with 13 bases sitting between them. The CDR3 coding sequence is TGCGCCAGCAGCCCCCGACTATCCGTCAATGAGCAGTTCTTC. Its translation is CASSPRLSVNEQFF.